This TCR beta chain was documented in a study of cytomegalovirus exposure and HLA in healthy donors. This clone was observed a single time. As yet, its antigen is unknown. Trimming removed 1 base from V and 5 bases from J, with 9 bases in between. CDR3 length: 14 amino acids. Germline V gene lookup returns CDR1 SGHRS and CDR2 YFSETQ. Notes on the study in general: The study recorded 150 to 200 TCR beta chains that were cytomegalovirus-associated. Most TCR sequences proved rare, with some public TCRs found in many donors.

PCR primers comprised 60 Vbeta and 13 Jbeta primers. As processed by the authors: An analysis performed later counted 81 million or so unique TCR beta chains (approximately 12 million of them shared). Clones were sequenced by immunoSEQ multiplex PCR, and TCRdb holds only the in-frame ones, with some missing. D and trimming come from the DNA, and the V and J calls and clone size come from that table. The data show fewer than 150,000 clones, roughly three quarters seen once. Sequenced material: PBMCs. The chain uses TRBV5-1 and TRBJ2-2; the D is unclear. The TCR comes from a woman aged 45-60 years in good health and CMV-seronegative. The CDR3 DNA follows: TGCGCCAGCAGCTTGTACCAGTTTACCGGGGAGCTGTTTTTT. Residues: CASSLYQFTGELFF.